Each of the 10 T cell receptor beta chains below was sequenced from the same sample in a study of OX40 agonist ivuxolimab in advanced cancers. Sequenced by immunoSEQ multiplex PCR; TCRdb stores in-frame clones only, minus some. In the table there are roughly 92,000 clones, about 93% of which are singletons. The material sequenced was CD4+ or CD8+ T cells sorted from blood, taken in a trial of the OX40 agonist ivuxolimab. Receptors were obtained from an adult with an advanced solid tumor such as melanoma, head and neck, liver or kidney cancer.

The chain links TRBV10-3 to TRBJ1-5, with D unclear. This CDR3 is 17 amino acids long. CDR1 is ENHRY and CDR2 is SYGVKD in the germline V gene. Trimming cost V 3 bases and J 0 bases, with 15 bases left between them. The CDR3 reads CAISDRRTDYSNQPQHF. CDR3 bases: TGTGCCATCAGTGATCGGCGGACGGATTATAGCAATCAGCCCCAGCATTTT.

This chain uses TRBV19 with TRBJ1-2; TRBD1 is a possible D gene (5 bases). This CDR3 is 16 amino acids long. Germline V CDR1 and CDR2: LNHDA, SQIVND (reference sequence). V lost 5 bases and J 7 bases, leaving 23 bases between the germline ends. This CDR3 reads CASSLHRGVGESGYTF. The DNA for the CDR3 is TGTGCCAGTAGTCTCCATCGGGGGGTTGGTGAGAGTGGCTACACCTTC.

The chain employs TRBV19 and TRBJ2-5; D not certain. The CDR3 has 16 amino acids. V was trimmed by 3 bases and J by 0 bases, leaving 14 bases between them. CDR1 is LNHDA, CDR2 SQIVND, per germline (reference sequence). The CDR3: CASSIETVTYQETQYF. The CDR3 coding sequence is TGTGCCAGTAGTATCGAGACGGTGACGTACCAAGAGACCCAGTACTTC.

The CDR3 DNA reads TGTGCCAGCAGTGTGGGGCAGGAATGGGGTCGGGATTACTATGGCTACACCTTC. It codes for CASSVGQEWGRDYYGYTF. The chain couples TRBV28 to TRBJ1-2, with a tentative D call TRBD1 (5 bases). Germline V gene lookup returns CDR1 MDHEN and CDR2 SYDVKM. CDR3 length equals 18 residues. V lost 5 bases, J lost 3 bases, and 25 bases lay in between.

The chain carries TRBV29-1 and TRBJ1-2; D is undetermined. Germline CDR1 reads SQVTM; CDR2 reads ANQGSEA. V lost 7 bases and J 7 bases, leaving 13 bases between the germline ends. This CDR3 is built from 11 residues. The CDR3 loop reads CSATMRSGYTF. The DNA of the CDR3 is TGCAGCGCTACCATGAGGTCTGGCTACACCTTC.

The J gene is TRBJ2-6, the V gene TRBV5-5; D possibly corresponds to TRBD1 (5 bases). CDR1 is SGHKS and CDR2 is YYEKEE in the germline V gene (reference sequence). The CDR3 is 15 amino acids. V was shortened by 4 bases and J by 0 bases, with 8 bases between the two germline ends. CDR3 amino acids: CASSKGNSGANVLTF. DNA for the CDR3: TGTGCCAGCAGCAAGGGGAACTCTGGGGCCAACGTCCTGACTTTC.

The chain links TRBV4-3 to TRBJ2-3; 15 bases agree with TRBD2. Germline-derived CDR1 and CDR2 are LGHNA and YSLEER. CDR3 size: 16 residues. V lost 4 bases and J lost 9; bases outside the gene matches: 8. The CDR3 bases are TGCGCCAGCAGCCCCCGGACTAGCGGGGGGGGTCTAACGCAGTATTTT. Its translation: CASSPRTSGGGLTQYF.

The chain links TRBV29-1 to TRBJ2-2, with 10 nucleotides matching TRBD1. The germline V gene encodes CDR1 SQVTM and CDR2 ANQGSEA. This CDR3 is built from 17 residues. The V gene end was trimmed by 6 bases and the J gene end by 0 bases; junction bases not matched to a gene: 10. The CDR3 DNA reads TGCAGCGTCCCACTCTCCGGGACAGGGGCGAACACCGGGGAGCTGTTTTTT. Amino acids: CSVPLSGTGANTGELFF.

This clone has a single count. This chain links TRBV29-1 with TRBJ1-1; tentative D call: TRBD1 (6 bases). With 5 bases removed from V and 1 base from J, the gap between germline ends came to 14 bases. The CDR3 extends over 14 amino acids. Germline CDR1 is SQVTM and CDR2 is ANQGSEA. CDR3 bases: TGCAGCGTTTCCGTAGGGGGGGGGAACACTGAAGCTTTCTTT. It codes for CSVSVGGGNTEAFF.

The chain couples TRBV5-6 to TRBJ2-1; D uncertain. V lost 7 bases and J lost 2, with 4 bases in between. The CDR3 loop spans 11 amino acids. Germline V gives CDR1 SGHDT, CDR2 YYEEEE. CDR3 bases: TGTGCCAGCGGGGCCTACAATGAGCAGTTCTTC. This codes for CASGAYNEQFF.